The 21 T cell receptor beta chains reported below all come from one sample, sequenced in a study of T cells in women clearing cervical HPV infection. Sequencing was performed with immunoSEQ multiplex PCR; in TCRdb, only in-frame clones are kept and a portion is missing. Seen in this sample are roughly 22,000 clones; the ten most common clones hold 9.5% to 15%. The sequenced material came from blood buffy coat. These receptors were collected from a woman between 18 and 75 years old with a cervical HPV16 infection that either progressed to CIN3+ or cleared (not recorded which).

This clone counts as medium-sized (0.01 to 0.1%) by frequency. Read data end 3 residues before the CDR3 end; the end is taken from the germline J gene. The genes are TRBV5-4 and TRBJ2-5, with 8 bases identical to TRBD1. The CDR3 is 15 amino acids. From germline, CDR1 is SGHNT and CDR2 YYREEE (reference sequence). The V and J ends lost 2 bases and 2 bases, in that order; junction bases with no gene match: 5. The CDR3 spells CASSFGQGFQETQYF. CDR3 DNA (partial): TGTGCCAGCAGCTTTGGACAGGGATTTCAAGAGACC.

Details on this clone: The read ends 3 residues before the CDR3 terminus; that terminus is restored from the germline J gene. The chain couples TRBV7-9 to TRBJ1-1; possible D gene TRBD1, 5 bases. The germline gives CDR1 SEHNR, CDR2 FQNEAQ (reference sequence). The V end was cut by 0 bases, the J end by 0 bases, with 8 bases between. The CDR3 covers 15 residues. The CDR3 loop reads CASSLARVVNTEAFF. Partial CDR3 DNA: TGTGCCAGCAGCTTAGCCAGGGTGGTGAACACTGAA. Drawing the rest from reference TRBV7-9 and TRBJ1-1, the complete variable domain is DTGVSQNPRHKITKRGQNVTFRCDPISEHNRLYWYRQTLGQGPEFLTYFQNEAQLEKSRLLSDRFSAERPKGSFSTLEIQRTEQGDSAMYLCASSLARVVNTEAFFGQGTRLTVV.

Details on this clone: Read data end 3 residues before the CDR3 end; the end is taken from the germline J gene. The chain is built from TRBV5-4 and TRBJ2-3, with 11 positions matching TRBD2. This CDR3 has 16 residues. Germline lookup yields CDR1 SGHNT and CDR2 YYREEE (reference sequence). V lost 4 bases and J lost 7; bases outside the gene matches: 11. Partial CDR3 DNA: TGTGCCAGCAGCACTTCTAGCGGGGGGTTGGGTAATACG. Protein: CASSTSSGGLGNT. The complete CDR3 protein is CASSTSSGGLGNTQYF.

Turning to this clone: The CDR3 end lies 3 residues beyond the end of the read and is filled in from the germline J gene. V and J are TRBV5-5 and TRBJ1-4; D may be TRBD1 (5 bases). CDR3 length: 15 amino acids. CDR1 and CDR2 (germline): SGHKS, YYEKEE (reference sequence). The CDR3: CASSFGEFGANVLFF. The DNA read from the CDR3 is TGTGCCAGCAGCTTTGGGGAGTTTGGGGCCAACGTA.

A note on this clone: The read ends 3 residues early relative to the CDR3; the germline J gene fills the gap. This sequence joins TRBV5-1 and TRBJ1-2; D unclear. This CDR3 spans 13 amino acids. The germline CDR1 and CDR2 sequences are SGHRS and YFSETQ. The part of the CDR3 DNA that was read is TGCGCCAGCAGCTTGGTAGCGGCAGAGACC. Amino acid sequence: CASSLVAAET. The whole CDR3 sequence reads CASSLVAAETYTF.

Concerning this clone: The read falls 3 residues short of the CDR3 end, and the missing part is taken from the germline J gene. The chain recombines TRBV7-3 with TRBJ2-1, with 13 bases lining up with TRBD2. Germline V gene data show CDR1 as SGHTA and CDR2 as FQGTGA. V shed 5 bases, J shed 9 bases, and the junction held 7 bases outside the gene matches. This CDR3 region has 15 residues. Partial CDR3 DNA: TGTGCCAGCAGCCCGGGACTAGCGGGGTACGTTGAG. It codes for CASSPGLAGYVE. Given in full, the CDR3 is CASSPGLAGYVEQFF.

Comments on this clone: The observed sequence ends 3 residues before the CDR3 terminus, with the missing tail filled in from the germline J gene. The genes are TRBV9 and TRBJ2-7; 8 nucleotides align to TRBD2. V lost 6 bases to trimming and J lost 5 bases; unmatched junction nucleotides: 16. CDR3 size: 16 residues. Germline V gives CDR1 SGDLS, CDR2 YYNGEE. This CDR3 reads CASNRAGGISPHEQYF. The DNA read from the CDR3 is TGTGCCAGCAATCGGGCGGGAGGCATCAGCCCCCACGAG.

Concerning this clone itself: The missing CDR3 end, 3 residues past where the read stops, is filled in from the germline J gene. V gene TRBV2 combines with J gene TRBJ1-5; no clear D gene. Trimming left V 2 bases short and J 9 bases short, with 11 bases between. CDR1 and CDR2 (germline): SNHLY, FYNNEI. The CDR3 contains 13 residues. CDR3 residues: CASSEIGPRPQHF. CDR3 bases read: TGTGCCAGCAGTGAAATCGGTCCGAGGCCC.

For this clone: The read ends 3 residues before the CDR3 terminus; that terminus is restored from the germline J gene. This chain links TRBV6-2 or TRBV6-3 with TRBJ2-3; D is perhaps TRBD2 (6 bases). There are 14 residues in the CDR3. Germline CDR1 reads MNHEY; CDR2 reads SVGEGT. The CDR3 region is CASSYGGKQETQYF. CDR3 bases read: TGTGCCAGCAGTTACGGCGGGAAACAAGAGACG.

Concerning this clone: Read coverage stops 3 residues before the CDR3 terminus; the germline J gene supplies the remainder. V and J are TRBV29-1 and TRBJ1-2; 7 bases match TRBD1. The CDR3 has 14 amino acids. Germline CDR1 and CDR2: SQVTM and ANQGSEA. CDR3: CSVDPGGGTDTYTF. The CDR3 bases that were read are TGCAGCGTTGACCCAGGGGGTGGCACAGATACC.

With regard to this clone: The read halts 3 residues ahead of the CDR3 end, with the missing end drawn from the germline J gene. The V gene is TRBV28, the J gene TRBJ2-3, with TRBD2 as a possible D gene (6 bases). Trimming shortened V by 5 bases and J by 0 bases, and 12 bases separated the two germline ends. The CDR3 is made up of 15 amino acids. In germline, CDR1 is MDHEN, CDR2 SYDVKM. The chain's CDR3 is CASSPPSVSTDTQYF. The part of the CDR3 DNA that was read is TGTGCCAGCAGTCCCCCTAGCGTCAGCACAGATACG.

As concerns this clone: The read halts 3 residues ahead of the CDR3 end, with the missing end drawn from the germline J gene. The rearrangement joins TRBV11-2 to TRBJ2-2; D possibly corresponds to TRBD1 (5 bases). The CDR3 extends over 15 amino acids. Trimming removed 1 base from V and 3 bases from J, with 9 bases in between. Germline lookup yields CDR1 SGHAT and CDR2 FQNNGV. The sequenced CDR3 bases are TGTGCCAGCAGCTTAGGCAGGGAATACACCGGGGAG. As protein: CASSLGREYTGE. The entire CDR3 protein reads CASSLGREYTGELFF.

As to this clone: From the germline J gene comes the end of the CDR3, since the read stops 3 residues before it. The chain uses TRBV30 and TRBJ2-7; perhaps TRBD1 as D (6 bases). Germline-derived CDR1 and CDR2 are GTSNPN and SVGIG (reference sequence). The CDR3 spans 11 residues. Trimming shortened V by 7 bases and J by 3 bases, and 10 bases separated the two germline ends. This CDR3 reads CALGHFYEQYF. The part of the CDR3 DNA that was read is TGTGCCTTGGGACACTTCTACGAG.

The DNA read from the CDR3 is TGTGCCAGCAGACAAGACAGGTTGTACTATGGC. As protein: CASRQDRLYYG. The CDR3 as a whole reads CASRQDRLYYGYTF. The V and J genes are TRBV2 and TRBJ1-2; D is perhaps TRBD1 (6 bases). The read comes to an end 3 residues before the CDR3 does, leaving the germline J gene to fill in the end. The CDR3 is 14 amino acids. Germline V lookup: CDR1 SNHLY, CDR2 FYNNEI. V lost 6 bases, J lost 3 bases, and 14 bases lay in between.

In regard to this clone: The sequence runs out 3 residues before the end of the CDR3; the remainder is reconstructed from the germline J gene. The same CDR3 can be traced to other DNA sequences in this sample. This chain links TRBV11-2 with TRBJ2-5; weak D call: TRBD1 (5 bases). The CDR3 extends over 13 amino acids. V shed 1 base and J shed 2 bases, with 5 bases lying between them. Germline loops: CDR1 SGHAT, CDR2 FQNNGV. This chain's CDR3 is CASSLGQQETQYF. CDR3 bases read: TGTGCCAGCAGCTTAGGACAGCAAGAGACC. The whole variable domain, filled in from reference TRBV11-2 and TRBJ2-5, reads EAGVAQSPRYKIIEKRQSVAFWCNPISGHATLYWYQQILGQGPKLLIQFQNNGVVDDSQLPKDRFSAERLKGVDSTLKIQPAKLEDSAVYLCASSLGQQETQYFGPGTRLLVL.

On this clone itself: The read is 3 residues too short to cover the CDR3 end, so that end is filled in from the germline J gene. The rearrangement joins TRBV7-9 to TRBJ1-2, with D possibly being TRBD1 (5 bases). CDR1 and CDR2 (germline): SEHNR, FQNEAQ (reference sequence). This CDR3 contains 13 residues. CDR3 region: CASSLSGGYDYTF. The sequenced CDR3 bases are TGTGCCAGCAGCCTTAGCGGGGGGTACGAC.

As concerns this clone: The read is 3 residues too short to cover the CDR3 end, so that end is filled in from the germline J gene. The gene calls are TRBV5-5 and TRBJ2-1; the D gene is possibly TRBD1 (5 bases). This CDR3 is 14 amino acids long. Germline CDR1 reads SGHKS; CDR2 reads YYEKEE (reference sequence). Trimming cost V 2 bases and J 8 bases, with 14 bases left between them. The DNA read from the CDR3 is TGTGCCAGCAGCTTATCCAGGGTAATCGATGAG. Translation gives CASSLSRVIDE. The full CDR3 sequence reads CASSLSRVIDEQFF.

As regards this clone: With the read ending 3 residues before the CDR3 end, the germline J gene is used to fill in that end. This rearrangement joins TRBV2 to TRBJ2-2; 7 bases agree with TRBD2. Trimming removed 1 base from V and 7 bases from J; junction bases left unmatched: 3. This CDR3 is 14 amino acids long. Per the germline V gene, CDR1 is SNHLY and CDR2 is FYNNEI. The CDR3 bases that were read are TGTGCCAGCAGTGAAGAACTAGCGAGCGGGGAG. It encodes CASSEELASGE. The full-length CDR3 reads as CASSEELASGELFF.

Worth noting for this clone: From the germline J gene comes the end of the CDR3, since the read stops 3 residues before it. The genes are TRBV19 and TRBJ1-2; TRBD1 agrees at 10 bases. The CDR3 has 15 amino acids. Germline V gene data show CDR1 as LNHDA and CDR2 as SQIVND (reference sequence). The CDR3: CASSKGGQGPGRYTF. The CDR3 DNA, read in part, is TGTGCCAGTAGTAAGGGGGGACAGGGGCCGGGTCGC.

As to this clone: Sequencing ends 3 residues short of the CDR3 end; the germline J gene provides the rest. The V and J genes are TRBV12-5 and TRBJ2-2; 8 bases map to TRBD1. Looked up from germline, CDR1 is LGHNT and CDR2 is FRNRAP. This CDR3 is 18 amino acids long. After removal of 3 bases from V and 4 bases from J, the junction contained 13 bases not matched to a gene. The sequenced part of the CDR3 DNA is TGTGCTAGTGGTTTCCCATCCGTCAGGACAGGGTCCACCGGGGAG. This sequence encodes CASGFPSVRTGSTGE. The CDR3, in full, reads CASGFPSVRTGSTGELFF.

A note on this clone: The CDR3 end is not reached by the read, which stops 3 residues before it; the germline J gene fills it in. The chain carries TRBV4-2 and TRBJ1-2, with 7 bases lining up with TRBD1. CDR1 LGHNA and CDR2 YNFKEQ come from the germline V gene. Germline trimming cut 1 base from V and 2 bases from J; bases unmatched to any gene: 10. CDR3 length: 17 residues. CDR3 region: CASSQAGFATGNYGYTF. The CDR3 DNA, read in part, is TGTGCCAGCAGCCAAGCAGGGTTCGCGACAGGGAACTATGGC.